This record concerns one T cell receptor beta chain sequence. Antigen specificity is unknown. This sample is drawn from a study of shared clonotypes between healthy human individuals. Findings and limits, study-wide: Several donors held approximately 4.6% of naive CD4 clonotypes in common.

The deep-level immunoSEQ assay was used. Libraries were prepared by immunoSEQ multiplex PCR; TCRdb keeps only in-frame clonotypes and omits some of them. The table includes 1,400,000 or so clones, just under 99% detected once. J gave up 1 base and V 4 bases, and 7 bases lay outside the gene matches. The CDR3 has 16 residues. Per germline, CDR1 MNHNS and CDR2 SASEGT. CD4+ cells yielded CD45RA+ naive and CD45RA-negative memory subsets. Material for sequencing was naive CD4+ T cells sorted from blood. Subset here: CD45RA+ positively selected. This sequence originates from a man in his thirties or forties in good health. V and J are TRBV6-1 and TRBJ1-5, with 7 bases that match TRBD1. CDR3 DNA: TGTGCCAGCAGTGGGAGACAGGGAGGAAGCAATCAGCCCCAGCATTTT. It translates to CASSGRQGGSNQPQHF.